A single sample is the source of the 12 T cell receptor beta chains below, sequenced in a study of shared clonotypes between healthy human individuals (dated by TCRdb to 2018 to 2020). Library creation used the immunoSEQ multiplex PCR assay. The clones in this table, taken by TCRdb from immuneACCESS, are in-frame only. Not every clone is retained; where verified, under half of the shortfall comes from an unresolved V gene, and the cause of the rest is unknown. The sample table records roughly 760,000 clones; over 65% of these occur just once. Approximately 1.7% of the sample is held by the ten biggest clonotypes. Sequenced: memory CD4+ T cells sorted from blood. In light of the paper, this sample's cell subset or site label describes: CD45RA-negative fraction. These TCRs come from a woman in her 30s in good health.

The chain links TRBV5-1 to TRBJ2-5, with D perhaps being TRBD1 or TRBD2 (5 bases each). Germline CDR1 and CDR2: SGHRS and YFSETQ. The CDR3 covers 16 residues. The V end was cut by 2 bases, the J end by 1 base, with 15 bases between. The CDR3 loop is CASSFGTAPSQETQYF. CDR3 nucleotides: TGCGCCAGCAGCTTCGGGACCGCTCCCTCCCAAGAGACCCAGTACTTC.

The chain carries TRBV30 and TRBJ2-1; TRBD1 might be the D (6 bases). The CDR3 is 12 residues long. CDR1 is GTSNPN, CDR2 SVGIG, per germline (reference sequence). The V gene lost 2 bases and the J gene lost 8 bases, with 10 bases spanning the gap. CDR3 nucleotides: TGTGCCTGGAGTTTGGGGGCTGATGAGCAGTTCTTC. The encoded protein is CAWSLGADEQFF.

V is TRBV7-2 and J is TRBJ2-3, with D possibly TRBD1 on 6 matching bases. The CDR3 covers 16 residues. Trimming removed 5 bases at V and 5 bases at J, with 20 bases between. Germline CDR1 SGHTA, CDR2 FQGNSA. This CDR3 is CASSRHSGGAGDTQYF. The CDR3 DNA is TGTGCCAGCAGCCGGCATAGTGGGGGCGCGGGAGATACGCAGTATTTT.

This chain connects TRBV6-6 to TRBJ1-5; tentative D call: TRBD1 (5 bases). The CDR3 sequence is 15 residues long. In germline, CDR1 is MNHNY, CDR2 SVGAGI (reference sequence). Trimming removed 4 bases from V and 1 base from J, with 11 bases in between. CDR3 protein: CASSSIRDSNQPQHF. For the CDR3, the DNA is TGTGCCAGCAGTTCGATCCGGGACAGCAATCAGCCCCAGCATTTT.

The chain employs TRBV29-1 and TRBJ2-1, with TRBD2 as a possible D gene (6 bases). V was pared by 6 bases and J by 5 bases, with 17 bases between. Germline CDR1 and CDR2: SQVTM and ANQGSEA. The CDR3 spans 14 residues. DNA of the CDR3: TGCAGCGTCGGCGCGTCTAGCGCCAACAATGAGCAGTTCTTC. Its protein product is CSVGASSANNEQFF.

This clone appeared once. J is TRBJ2-3 and V is TRBV6-1; 9 nucleotides line up with TRBD2. Per the germline V gene, CDR1 is MNHNS and CDR2 is SASEGT. The CDR3 loop spans 16 amino acids. The V segment lost 2 bases and the J segment 5 bases; nucleotides outside the gene matches: 8. CDR3 protein: CASSERGGGSRDTQYF. The CDR3 DNA is TGTGCCAGCAGTGAACGCGGGGGGGGGAGTCGAGATACGCAGTATTTT.

This clone appeared a single time. The chain is built from TRBV5-1 and TRBJ2-7; the D is unclear. The CDR3 has 14 amino acids. Between the trimmed V and J ends, which lost 4 bases and 4 bases, there was a span of 15 bases. Looked up from germline, CDR1 is SGHRS and CDR2 is YFSETQ. The CDR3 nucleotides read TGCGCCAGCAGCCCATCCTTTTTGGTATACGAGCAGTACTTC. It specifies CASSPSFLVYEQYF.

The chain joins TRBV10-1 to TRBJ2-7, with D hard to call. The CDR3 runs to 14 residues. Trimming stripped 0 bases from V and 2 bases from J, with 8 bases between. The germline CDR1 and CDR2 sequences are WNHNN and SYGVQD (reference sequence). CDR3 sequence: CASSESAQAYEQYF. The CDR3, as DNA: TGCGCCAGCAGTGAGTCTGCTCAAGCCTACGAGCAGTACTTC.

V and J are TRBV18 and TRBJ1-1, with TRBD1 matching 7 bases. The CDR3 loop spans 14 amino acids. The V gene end was trimmed by 5 bases and the J gene end by 0 bases; junction bases not matched to a gene: 3. CDR1 and CDR2 (germline): KGHSH, LQKENI. The CDR3 is CASSEQGLNTEAFF. Here the CDR3 DNA reads TGTGCCAGCTCAGAACAGGGGTTGAACACTGAAGCTTTCTTT.

The V gene is TRBV20-1, the J gene TRBJ1-1; D gene ambiguous. This CDR3 comprises 11 residues. CDR1 DFQATT and CDR2 SNEGSKA come from the germline V gene (reference sequence). The CDR3 loop reads CRTRENTEAFF. DNA of the CDR3: TGCAGGACCCGGGAGAACACTGAAGCTTTCTTT.

The chain recombines TRBV28 with TRBJ2-3; tentatively, D is TRBD2 (5 bases). This CDR3 region has 15 residues. Germline CDR1 MDHEN, CDR2 SYDVKM. Trimming took off 2 bases at V and 1 base at J, with 10 bases between the two ends. The CDR3 region is CASSLISGGTDTQYF. The CDR3 coding sequence is TGTGCCAGCAGTTTAATCTCCGGGGGCACAGATACGCAGTATTTT.

This clone was observed at least ten times. A much larger clone sits a single nucleotide away, making a read error possible. Different DNA sequences within this sample yield the same CDR3. The chain recombines TRBV2 with TRBJ1-5; D unresolved. Germline V CDR1 and CDR2: SNHLY, FYNNEI. V was shortened by 2 bases and J by 0 bases, with 5 bases between the two germline ends. The CDR3 extends over 14 amino acids. The CDR3 loop is CASSEQYSNQPQHF. Here the CDR3 DNA reads TGTGCCAGCAGTGAACAGTATAGCAATCAGCCCCAGCATTTT. Full variable domain (outside the CDR3, taken from reference TRBV2 and TRBJ1-5): EPEVTQTPSHQVTQMGQEVILRCVPISNHLYFYWYRQILGQKVEFLVSFYNNEISEKSEIFDDQFSVERPDGSNFTLKIRSTKLEDSAMYFCASSEQYSNQPQHFGDGTRLSIL.